These T cell receptor beta chains were read from a single sample in a study of shared clonotypes between healthy human individuals. Measured with immunoSEQ multiplex PCR; TCRdb has only the in-frame clones, and not every one. The sample lists some 1 million clones, approximately 68% occurring once. The sequenced sample consisted of memory CD4+ T cells sorted from blood. Every receptor here comes from a man between 18 and 29 years old in good health. Each CDR3 is given with its conserved first and last residue. Each record gives: J gene, V gene, clone size, CDR3 length, D gene, CDR3 DNA, CDR3 protein. D genes are given only for firm matches. Rows may omit the clone size; those that give it use once, few, many or a size class.

TRBJ1-2	TRBV11-2	.	13	.	TGTGCCAGCAGCGTGGCGGGACAATATGGCTACACCTTC	CASSVAGQYGYTF
TRBJ1-4	TRBV27	.	14	.	TGTGCCAGCAGTCTCGGGCCTTATAATGAAAAACTGTTTTTT	CASSLGPYNEKLFF
TRBJ2-5	TRBV18	once	14	TRBD2	TGTGCCAGCTCACCACCAGCGGGAGAAGAGACCCAGTACTTC	CASSPPAGEETQYF
TRBJ2-1	TRBV9	many	15	TRBD2	TGTGCCAGCAGCCCTCGAGCGGGAGGGCAGGGTGAGCAGTTCTTC	CASSPRAGGQGEQFF
TRBJ2-1	TRBV6-1	.	14	TRBD1	TGTGCCAGCACCATAGACAGGGGGCAGGATGAGCAGTTCTTC	CASTIDRGQDEQFF
TRBJ2-1	TRBV2	.	13	.	TGTGCCAGCAGTGTTATGGAAAACAATGAGCAGTTCTTC	CASSVMENNEQFF
TRBJ2-3	TRBV5-8	.	15	TRBD2	TGTGCCAGCAGCGTAAGCGGGAGGGCCGTAGATACGCAGTATTTT	CASSVSGRAVDTQYF
TRBJ2-7	TRBV2	.	16	.	TGTGCCAGCAGCCCTCATAGGGGGGGGAACTCCTACGAGCAGTACTTC	CASSPHRGGNSYEQYF
TRBJ1-1	TRBV7-9	.	12	.	TGTGCCAGCAGCTTTGAAGGGACTGAAGCTTTCTTT	CASSFEGTEAFF
TRBJ2-7	TRBV6-5	.	14	.	TGTGCCAGCAGTTACTCCCAGGGGGGTGGCGAGCAGTACTTC	CASSYSQGGGEQYF
TRBJ2-3	TRBV9	.	15	TRBD2	TGTGCCAGCAGCTACCTAGCGGGAGGGTCAGATACGCAGTATTTT	CASSYLAGGSDTQYF
TRBJ2-1	TRBV25-1	few	11	.	TGTGCCAGCAGTGAAATCCGCGAGCAGTTCTTC	CASSEIREQFF
TRBJ2-5	TRBV5-6	.	13	.	TGTGCCAGCAGCTTGGGGGTCCAAGAGACCCAGTACTTC	CASSLGVQETQYF
TRBJ1-5	TRBV5-6	.	16	.	TGTGCCAGCAGCTTCGGGGGGGGTCGGAGCAATCAGCCCCAGCATTTT	CASSFGGGRSNQPQHF
TRBJ2-4	TRBV5-6	few	17	TRBD2	TGTGCCAGCAGCCCGGGGGGACTTAAGCGAGCCAAAAACATTCAGTACTTC	CASSPGGLKRAKNIQYF
TRBJ2-7	TRBV7-2	.	16	TRBD1	TGTGCCAGCAGCTCTCAAGGGACAGGGAGAACCTACGAGCAGTACTTC	CASSSQGTGRTYEQYF
TRBJ2-7	TRBV12-2	.	14	.	TGTGCAAGTCGCTTAGGGACGCCCACCTACGAGCAGTACTTC	CASRLGTPTYEQYF
TRBJ2-2	TRBV6-1	.	15	.	TGTGCCAGCAGGGGCCTTCAGCCGAACACCGGGGAGCTGTTTTTT	CASRGLQPNTGELFF
TRBJ2-2	TRBV11-3	once	15	TRBD1	TGTGCCAGCAGCCTGAGACAGGGGTATACCGGGGAGCTGTTTTTT	CASSLRQGYTGELFF
TRBJ1-2	TRBV19	.	14	TRBD1	TGTGCCAGTAGTCCGACAGGGGGCTTCGATGGCTACACCTTC	CASSPTGGFDGYTF
TRBJ1-4	TRBV7-2	.	16	TRBD1	TGTGCCAGCAGCCTAAACCGGGACAGGGCGAATGAAAAACTGTTTTTT	CASSLNRDRANEKLFF
TRBJ2-6	TRBV18	.	14	.	TGTGCCAGCTCACCACCGTACGGGGCCAACGTCCTGACTTTC	CASSPPYGANVLTF
TRBJ2-4	TRBV5-6	.	16	TRBD1	TGTGCCAGCAGCCCCGAGTCGGCAGGGGGCGCATACATTCAGTACTTC	CASSPESAGGAYIQYF
TRBJ2-3	TRBV7-9	few	14	.	TGTGCCAGCAGCTTAGGACCGAGCACAGATACGCAGTATTTT	CASSLGPSTDTQYF
TRBJ1-1	TRBV27	.	14	.	TGTGCCAGCAGTCTTCTACTCACGGGGACTGAAGCTTTCTTT	CASSLLLTGTEAFF
TRBJ2-5	TRBV5-1	.	14	.	TGCGCCAGCAGCTTTGAAGTCCTCCAAGAGACCCAGTACTTC	CASSFEVLQETQYF
TRBJ1-6	TRBV6-5	few	12	.	TGTGCCAGCAGTTACAGGGGGTCCCCCCTCCACTTT	CASSYRGSPLHF
TRBJ2-7	TRBV6-1	once	11	.	TGTGCCAGCAGCCTCTACAACGAGCAGTACTTC	CASSLYNEQYF
TRBJ2-1	TRBV11-1	.	15	TRBD2	TGTGCCAGCAGCTACGCTAGCGGGACCTACAATGAGCAGTTCTTC	CASSYASGTYNEQFF
TRBJ1-2	TRBV18	.	13	.	TGTGCCAGCTCACCAGGGAACGTCTATGGCTACACCTTC	CASSPGNVYGYTF
TRBJ1-6	TRBV4-1	.	14	TRBD1	TGCGCCAGCAGCCAACTGGACAGGGGTTCACCCCTCCACTTT	CASSQLDRGSPLHF
TRBJ1-6	TRBV10-2	.	15	TRBD1	TGCGCCAGCACCGACGCGGGACAGCGAGATTCACCCCTCCACTTT	CASTDAGQRDSPLHF
TRBJ1-6	TRBV10-2	few	16	TRBD1	TGCGCCAGCAGCACGGACAGGGACCCAATTAATTCACCCCTCCACTTT	CASSTDRDPINSPLHF
TRBJ2-3	TRBV2	once	15	TRBD2	TGTGCCAGCAGTGAGGACGGGGGGGCCGCAGATACGCAGTATTTT	CASSEDGGAADTQYF
TRBJ2-7	TRBV19	.	15	.	TGTGCCAGTAGTATATCGGGACAAGTGACTAACGAGCAGTACTTC	CASSISGQVTNEQYF
TRBJ2-1	TRBV14	.	15	TRBD2	TGTGCCAGCAGCCCGACTAGCGGGTCCTACAATGAGCAGTTCTTC	CASSPTSGSYNEQFF
TRBJ2-1	TRBV29-1	.	15	TRBD2	TGCAGCGTTGATGGGTCTAGCGGGGGGCGAGGTGAGCAGTTCTTC	CSVDGSSGGRGEQFF
TRBJ1-6	TRBV5-4	.	15	.	TGTGCCAGCAGTGCCACGTGGCAGGCTAGTTCACCCCTCCACTTT	CASSATWQASSPLHF
TRBJ1-5	TRBV30	once	17	TRBD1	TGTGCCTGGAGTAGGGGATATGGGACAGGGAGAAATCAGCCCCAGCATTTT	CAWSRGYGTGRNQPQHF
TRBJ2-1	TRBV19	.	18	TRBD2	TGTGCCAGTAAAAGGGGACTAGCGGGAGTAGATATCTACAATGAGCAGTTCTTC	CASKRGLAGVDIYNEQFF
TRBJ2-7	TRBV7-6	once	15	.	TGTGCCAGCAGCTCTAAACAGGGAAGCTCCTACGAGCAGTACTTC	CASSSKQGSSYEQYF
TRBJ1-5	TRBV6-1	.	14	.	TGTGCCAGCAGGTTGGGGCAGCTTGATCAGCCCCAGCATTTT	CASRLGQLDQPQHF
TRBJ1-5	TRBV18	few	15	.	TGTGCCAGCTCTCTCACGACGAGGGTCGATCAGCCCCAGCATTTT	CASSLTTRVDQPQHF
TRBJ2-5	TRBV6-1	.	15	TRBD2	TGTGCCAGCAGTGTGACTAGCGGCTTCGGGGAGACCCAGTACTTC	CASSVTSGFGETQYF
TRBJ2-2	TRBV7-2	.	12	.	TGTGCCAGCAGCTTCCACACCGGGGAGCTGTTTTTT	CASSFHTGELFF
TRBJ2-7	TRBV28	.	13	TRBD1	TGTGCCAGCAGTCTACTGGGACAGGACGAGCAGTACTTC	CASSLLGQDEQYF
TRBJ2-3	TRBV5-1	.	14	.	TGCGCCAGCAGCGAACAGGGAAGCACAGATACGCAGTATTTT	CASSEQGSTDTQYF